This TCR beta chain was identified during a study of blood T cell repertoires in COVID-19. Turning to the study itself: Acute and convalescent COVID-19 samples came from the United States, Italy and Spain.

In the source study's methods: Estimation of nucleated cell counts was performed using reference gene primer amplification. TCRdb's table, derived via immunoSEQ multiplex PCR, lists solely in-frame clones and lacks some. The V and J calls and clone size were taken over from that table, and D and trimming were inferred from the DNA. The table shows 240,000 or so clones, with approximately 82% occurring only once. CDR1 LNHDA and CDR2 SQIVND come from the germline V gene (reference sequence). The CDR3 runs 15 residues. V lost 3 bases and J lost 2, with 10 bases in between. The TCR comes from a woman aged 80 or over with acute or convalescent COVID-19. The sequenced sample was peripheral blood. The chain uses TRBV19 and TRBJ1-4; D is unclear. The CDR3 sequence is CASSIRGETNEKLFF. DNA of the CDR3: TGTGCCAGTAGTATTCGTGGGGAGACTAATGAAAAACTGTTTTTT.